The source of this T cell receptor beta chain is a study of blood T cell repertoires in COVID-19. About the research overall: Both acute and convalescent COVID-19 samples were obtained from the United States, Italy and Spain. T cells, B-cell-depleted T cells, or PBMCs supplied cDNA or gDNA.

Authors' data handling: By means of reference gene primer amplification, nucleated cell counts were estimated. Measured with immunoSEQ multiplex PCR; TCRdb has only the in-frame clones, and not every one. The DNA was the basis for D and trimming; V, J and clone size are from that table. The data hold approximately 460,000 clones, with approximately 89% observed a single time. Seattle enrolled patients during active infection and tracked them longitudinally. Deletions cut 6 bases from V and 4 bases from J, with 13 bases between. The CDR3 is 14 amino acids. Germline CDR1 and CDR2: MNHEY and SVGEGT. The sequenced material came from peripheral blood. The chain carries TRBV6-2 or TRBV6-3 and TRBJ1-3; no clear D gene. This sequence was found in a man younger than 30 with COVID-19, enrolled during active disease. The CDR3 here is CASSRTDSGNTIYF. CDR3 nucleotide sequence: TGTGCCAGCAGCCGTACAGATTCAGGAAACACCATATATTTT.